The 14 T cell receptor beta chains given below trace back to one sample, sequenced in a study of blood T cell repertoires in COVID-19. This table comes from immunoSEQ multiplex PCR, and its TCRdb copy is limited to in-frame clones, with some not included. The sample has approximately 340,000 clones, about 83% seen once. The specimen sequenced was peripheral blood. The source of these receptors is a man aged 25 to 40 with active or convalescent COVID-19.

This chain joins TRBV30 and TRBJ2-6, with TRBD2 matching over 9 bases. The CDR3 is made up of 14 amino acids. Germline CDR1 is GTSNPN and CDR2 is SVGIG (reference sequence). With V trimmed by 5 bases and J by 2 bases, 1 base remained unmatched. CDR3 nucleotide sequence: TGTGCCTGGGCGGGGGGGGCTGGGGCCAACGTCCTGACTTTC. Amino acid sequence: CAWAGGAGANVLTF. Drawing the rest from reference TRBV30 and TRBJ2-6, the complete variable domain is SQTIHQWPATLVQPVGSPLSLECTVEGTSNPNLYWYRQAAGRGLQLLFYSVGIGQISSEVPQNLSASRPQDRQFILSSKKLLLSDSGFYLCAWAGGAGANVLTFGAGSRLTVL.

The chain uses TRBV9 and TRBJ2-5, with TRBD2 as a possible D gene (5 bases). Germline CDR1 and CDR2: SGDLS and YYNGEE. Trimming shortened V by 0 bases and J by 5 bases, and 14 bases separated the two germline ends. The CDR3 runs 15 residues. CDR3 sequence: CASSVGGALGETQYF. In nucleotides, the CDR3 is TGTGCCAGCAGCGTAGGGGGAGCCCTGGGGGAGACCCAGTACTTC.

This rearrangement joins TRBV10-3 to TRBJ1-5, with TRBD1 matching over 8 bases. Germline V gene sequence: CDR1 ENHRY, CDR2 SYGVKD. After removal of 0 bases from V and 6 bases from J, the junction contained 10 bases not matched to a gene. The CDR3 has 17 amino acids. The CDR3 sequence: CAISESTGDWVGQPQHF. As DNA, the CDR3 is TGTGCCATCAGTGAGTCGACAGGGGATTGGGTGGGTCAGCCCCAGCATTTT.

The rearrangement links TRBV18 to TRBJ1-6, with unresolved D. Germline V gene sequence: CDR1 KGHSH, CDR2 LQKENI. Trimming took 6 bases from V and 5 from J, leaving 14 bases between them. This CDR3 has 15 residues. CDR3 DNA: TGTGCCAGCTCCCAACGCGGCGGGGATAATTCACCCCTCCACTTT. Protein product: CASSQRGGDNSPLHF.

The chain links TRBV12-5 to TRBJ2-4; 10 bases line up with TRBD1. The length of the CDR3 is 18 residues. The V gene's germline CDR1 is LGHNT and CDR2 FRNRAP. V dropped 1 base and J dropped 0; count of bases not matched to a gene: 6. The CDR3 coding sequence is TGTGCTAGTGGTTTGGCCACCGGGACAGGGGTAGCCAAAAACATTCAGTACTTC. Its translation: CASGLATGTGVAKNIQYF.

The chain is built from TRBV18 and TRBJ1-5; TRBD1 is a possible D gene (6 bases). V was clipped by 1 base and J by 3 bases, with 10 bases between them. CDR1 is KGHSH and CDR2 is LQKENI in the germline V gene. The CDR3 is made up of 15 amino acids. The CDR3 is CASSPLRTDNQPQHF. CDR3 DNA sequence: TGTGCCAGCTCACCACTCCGGACAGACAATCAGCCCCAGCATTTT. The variable domain in full, with the rest retrieved from reference TRBV18 and TRBJ1-5, is NAGVMQNPRHLVRRRGQEARLRCSPMKGHSHVYWYRQLPEEGLKFMVYLQKENIIDESGMPKERFSAEFPKEGPSILRIQQVVRGDSAAYFCASSPLRTDNQPQHFGDGTRLSIL.

This clone was seen once. The CDR3 region is CASSIGTYNEQFF. CDR3 bases: TGTGCCAGCAGCATCGGGACCTACAATGAGCAGTTCTTC. V and J are TRBV7-8 and TRBJ2-1, with D perhaps TRBD2 (5 bases). The CDR3 spans 13 residues. From germline, CDR1 is SGHVS and CDR2 FQNEAQ. The germline V and J ends were trimmed by 5 bases and 2 bases, with 7 bases remaining between them.

The chain employs TRBV7-2 and TRBJ1-4; D unclear. This CDR3 has 11 residues. The V and J ends lost 4 bases and 7 bases respectively, with 4 bases between them. Germline assignment: CDR1 SGHTA and CDR2 FQGNSA. The CDR3 loop is CASSSSEKLFF. The CDR3 region has the DNA TGTGCCAGCAGCTCATCTGAAAAACTGTTTTTT.

The count of this clone is one. The chain couples TRBV29-1 to TRBJ2-1, with TRBD2 matching over 13 bases. Trimming took 6 bases from V and 6 from J; bases not matched to a gene: 2. The germline gives CDR1 SQVTM, CDR2 ANQGSEA. The CDR3 extends over 13 amino acids. In DNA, the CDR3 is TGCAGCGTGGGACTAGCGGGAATCAATGAGCAGTTCTTC. It codes for CSVGLAGINEQFF.

The J gene is TRBJ1-3, the V gene TRBV19; no clear D. The CDR3 covers 11 residues. V lost 9 bases to trimming and J lost 6 bases, with 9 bases between them. The germline gives CDR1 LNHDA, CDR2 SQIVND (reference sequence). The CDR3 is CARRLENTIYF. The CDR3 DNA reads TGTGCCAGACGACTGGAAAACACCATATATTTT.

V is TRBV15 and J is TRBJ2-2; 11 bases line up with TRBD2. Germline CDR1 reads LNHNV; CDR2 reads YYDKDF (reference sequence). The CDR3 covers 21 residues. The V segment lost 0 bases and the J segment 4 bases; nucleotides outside the gene matches: 16. Here the CDR3 reads CATSRDWGSGRAAHVTGELFF. The CDR3 coding sequence is TGTGCCACCAGCAGAGACTGGGGTAGCGGGAGGGCCGCACACGTCACCGGGGAGCTGTTTTTT.

V usage is TRBV7-8 and J usage is TRBJ2-6, with D perhaps matching TRBD2 (5 bases). The germline V and J ends were trimmed by 5 bases and 9 bases, with 17 bases remaining between them. The germline CDR1 and CDR2 sequences are SGHVS and FQNEAQ. This CDR3 contains 15 residues. The chain's CDR3 is CASSRRSGDNNVLTF. CDR3 in DNA: TGTGCCAGCAGCCGGAGGTCCGGAGATAACAACGTCCTGACTTTC.

V gene TRBV7-2 combines with J gene TRBJ2-2; maybe TRBD2 (6 bases). CDR3 length: 19 amino acids. Germline values: CDR1 SGHTA, CDR2 FQGNSA. V was trimmed by 1 base and J by 4 bases, leaving 22 bases between them. CDR3 in amino acids: CASSLVGGGDVRGTGELFF. The CDR3 DNA sequence: TGTGCCAGCAGCTTAGTCGGGGGTGGGGACGTTCGGGGCACCGGGGAGCTGTTTTTT.

This rearrangement joins TRBV6-5 to TRBJ2-3; D is possibly TRBD2 (5 bases). The CDR3 contains 13 residues. The V and J ends lost 6 bases and 5 bases respectively, with 12 bases between them. Germline CDR1 MNHEY, CDR2 SVGAGI. The CDR3 DNA sequence: TGTGCCAGCAGGGGTCACCGGGGAGATACGCAGTATTTT. Residues: CASRGHRGDTQYF.